This T cell receptor beta chain comes out of a study of shared clonotypes between healthy human individuals. Study results and limitations: Shared clonotypes: about 5.3% naive CD4, around 3.5% naive CD8, roughly 2.2% memory CD4, roughly 0.4% memory CD8. Naive subsets typically showed greater estimated richness than memory subsets.

The authors distributed each subset's genomic DNA evenly over several immunoSEQ plates. TCRdb keeps only in-frame clones here, not all; method: immunoSEQ multiplex PCR. The sample shows 300,000 to 350,000 clones, 73% of them seen only once. Note on this clone: Antigen: not known.

Germline V lookup: CDR1 LNHDA, CDR2 SQIVND (reference sequence). The CDR3 is 15 residues long. The ends lost 5 bases at V and 1 base at J; junction bases unmatched: 7. Sequencing was done on a sample of memory CD4+ T cells sorted from blood. Subset given: CD45RA-negative fraction. V is TRBV19 and J is TRBJ2-7, with 8 bases aligning to TRBD1. The clonotype was recovered from a man aged 25-45 years in good health. DNA of the CDR3: TGTGCCAGTAGTGTCAGGGGGCCAGCTTCCTACGAGCAGTACTTC. Its protein product is CASSVRGPASYEQYF. The entire variable domain, with the rest obtained from reference TRBV19 and TRBJ2-7, is as follows: DGGITQSPKYLFRKEGQNVTLSCEQNLNHDAMYWYRQDPGQGLRLIYYSQIVNDFQKGDIAEGYSVSREKKESFPLTVTSAQKNPTAFYLCASSVRGPASYEQYFGPGTRLTVT.